This T cell receptor (beta chain) derives from a study of cytomegalovirus exposure and HLA in healthy donors. Broader study findings: Whilst most TCR sequences proved rare, a subset of public TCRs occurred across many donors. Altogether, 150 to 200 TCR beta chains were recorded as cytomegalovirus-associated.

This clone was observed a handful of times. Its antigen is currently unknown. Generated by immunoSEQ multiplex PCR, the TCRdb table keeps only in-frame clones and is missing some. This sample has fewer than 200,000 clones, with around 92% found just once. The V end was cut by 4 bases, the J end by 0 bases, with 11 bases between. This CDR3 has 15 amino acids. The donors were members of the validation cohort, which comprised approximately 120 subjects and was separate from the first cohort of more than 500 subjects. This clonotype originated in a man between 18 and 29 years old in good health and CMV-seropositive. The specimen sequenced was PBMCs. The gene calls are TRBV6-7 and TRBJ2-3, with D maybe TRBD1 (5 bases). TRBV6-7 has ORF status, its function being uncertain. CDR3 sequence reads: CASSSPTESTDTQYF. The CDR3 region has the DNA TGTGCCAGCAGTTCCCCGACAGAGAGCACAGATACGCAGTATTTT.